The 17 T cell receptor beta chains presented below share a single source sample, sequenced in a study of PD-1 blockade in classical Hodgkin lymphoma (TCRdb year 2020). The library relied on the immunoSEQ multiplex PCR assay. The source is immuneACCESS, and TCRdb retained only in-frame sequences with V and J called. Part of the clones is not carried over; for the studies checked, unresolved V genes explain less than half of this, and the remainder is unexplained. For this sample the table gives around 50,000 clones, of which about 80% were detected only once. The biggest ten clones account for about 12% of the sample. Reading the label with the study, this specimen's time point is: cycle 4 day 1 (C4D1), after more than 5 weeks of nivolumab. All trial patients had relapsed after autologous stem cell transplantation, with cohorts A, B and C differing in prior brentuximab vedotin exposure. The material sequenced was peripheral blood mononuclear cells (PBMCs), taken before the fourth cycle of nivolumab. These receptors were obtained from a human donor with classical Hodgkin lymphoma.

This chain links TRBV19 with TRBJ2-6; a weak D match, TRBD1 (5 bases). Trimming pared 2 bases from V and 5 bases from J, leaving 13 bases between. The CDR3 runs 16 residues. CDR1 and CDR2 (germline): LNHDA, SQIVND (reference sequence). CDR3 bases: TGTGCCAGTAGTATATTAGGGGTTGTAAGGGCCAACGTCCTGACTTTC. It is translated as CASSILGVVRANVLTF. Complete variable domain (other parts from reference TRBV19 and TRBJ2-6): DGGITQSPKYLFRKEGQNVTLSCEQNLNHDAMYWYRQDPGQGLRLIYYSQIVNDFQKGDIAEGYSVSREKKESFPLTVTSAQKNPTAFYLCASSILGVVRANVLTFGAGSRLTVL.

The chain joins TRBV15 to TRBJ1-4; maybe TRBD1 (6 bases). Germline CDR1 reads LNHNV; CDR2 reads YYDKDF (reference sequence). The CDR3 is 15 residues long. V dropped 1 base and J dropped 8 bases, with 14 bases sitting between them. DNA of the CDR3: TGTGCCACCAGCAGAGCGGGGACATTCGGGGAAAAACTGTTTTTT. Protein sequence: CATSRAGTFGEKLFF.

V usage is TRBV2 and J usage is TRBJ2-3, with 12 bases fitting TRBD2. The junction had 8 bases not matched to a gene; V was cut back by 7 bases and J by 3 bases. CDR3 length: 16 residues. Per the germline V gene, CDR1 is SNHLY and CDR2 is FYNNEI. CDR3 DNA: TGTGCCAGCATAGGGGCTAGCGGGAGGGGGACAGATACGCAGTATTTT. As protein: CASIGASGRGTDTQYF.

V gene TRBV5-6 combines with J gene TRBJ2-1; TRBD2 aligns across 9 bases. The CDR3 is 15 residues long. V shed 0 bases, J shed 8 bases, and the junction held 6 bases outside the gene matches. Germline V lookup: CDR1 SGHDT, CDR2 YYEEEE. For the CDR3, the DNA is TGTGCCAGCAGCTTGGTTAGCGGGAGTAGAGATGAGCAGTTCTTC. It yields the protein CASSLVSGSRDEQFF.

V is TRBV28 and J is TRBJ2-1, with D tentatively TRBD2 (5 bases). The CDR3 runs to 17 residues. Germline V gives CDR1 MDHEN, CDR2 SYDVKM. Between the trimmed V and J ends, which lost 3 bases and 5 bases, there was a span of 20 bases. DNA of the CDR3: TGTGCCAGCAGTTTGAGGGTCTCCTCGGAAGTGCACAATGAGCAGTTCTTC. This gives the protein CASSLRVSSEVHNEQFF.

Only one count was recorded for this clone. The gene calls are TRBV7-8 and TRBJ2-7; tentatively, D is TRBD2 (6 bases). Germline V gene lookup returns CDR1 SGHVS and CDR2 FQNEAQ. The CDR3 has 16 amino acids. With 5 bases removed from V and 0 bases from J, the gap between germline ends came to 17 bases. The CDR3 loop is CASSPKAGAVSYEQYF. In DNA, the CDR3 is TGTGCCAGCAGCCCGAAAGCGGGCGCTGTCTCCTACGAGCAGTACTTC.

The chain recombines TRBV9 with TRBJ2-3; D uncertain. The CDR3 runs 12 residues. CDR1 is SGDLS and CDR2 is YYNGEE in the germline V gene. Trimming removed 2 bases at V and 6 bases at J, with 7 bases between. Written as DNA, the CDR3 is TGTGCCAGCAGCGTTGGATCGGATACGCAGTATTTT. Translation: CASSVGSDTQYF.

This chain connects TRBV27 to TRBJ2-2; D is uncertain. The CDR3 contains 16 residues. CDR1 MNHEY and CDR2 SMNVEV come from the germline V gene (reference sequence). The V gene lost 3 bases and the J gene lost 6 bases, with 17 bases spanning the gap. The CDR3 DNA is TGTGCCAGCAGTTTGAAGGGCTCCCCCCGGGCCGGGGAGCTGTTTTTT. Its translation: CASSLKGSPRAGELFF.

The V and J genes are TRBV2 and TRBJ1-6; D is undetermined. CDR1 SNHLY and CDR2 FYNNEI come from the germline V gene. Trimming left V 5 bases short and J 7 bases short, with 12 bases between. The CDR3 has 14 residues. DNA for the CDR3: TGTGCCAGCAGTCGGGAGATCGGGAATTCACCCCTCCACTTT. This translates into CASSREIGNSPLHF.

The V gene is TRBV28, the J gene TRBJ2-4; 9 bases fit TRBD2. V gave up 6 bases and J gave up 8 bases; unmatched junction bases: 8. This CDR3 contains 14 residues. CDR1 MDHEN and CDR2 SYDVKM come from the germline V gene. The CDR3 reads CASSASGIRDIQYF. CDR3 bases: TGTGCCAGCAGCGCTAGCGGGATACGGGACATTCAGTACTTC.

This clone was recorded only once. The chain couples TRBV11-2 to TRBJ2-2, with D tentatively TRBD1 (5 bases). The germline gives CDR1 SGHAT, CDR2 FQNNGV. V was shortened by 0 bases and J by 6 bases, with 8 bases between the two germline ends. The CDR3 contains 14 residues. CDR3 protein: CASSLDSRAGELFF. In nucleotides, the CDR3 is TGTGCCAGCAGCTTAGATTCCAGGGCCGGGGAGCTGTTTTTT. The full variable domain, in which reference TRBV11-2 and TRBJ2-2 provide the parts outside the CDR3, is EAGVAQSPRYKIIEKRQSVAFWCNPISGHATLYWYQQILGQGPKLLIQFQNNGVVDDSQLPKDRFSAERLKGVDSTLKIQPAKLEDSAVYLCASSLDSRAGELFFGEGSRLTVL.

The rearrangement links TRBV28 to TRBJ1-3; the D is unclear. The CDR3 consists of 14 residues. Looked up from germline, CDR1 is MDHEN and CDR2 is SYDVKM. The V and J ends lost 6 bases and 0 bases respectively, with 9 bases between them. The CDR3 DNA reads TGTGCCAGCAGACGACAAAACTCTGGAAACACCATATATTTT. This sequence encodes CASRRQNSGNTIYF.

This clone was seen once. The CDR3 bases are TGTGCCAGCAGCTTGCTCCAACCCTACGAGCAGTACTTC. Its translation: CASSLLQPYEQYF. The chain carries TRBV7-9 and TRBJ2-7; D is uncertain. V was cut by 3 bases and J by 2 bases, with 8 bases left in between. CDR3 length: 13 residues. Per germline, CDR1 SEHNR and CDR2 FQNEAQ (reference sequence). The full variable domain, in which reference TRBV7-9 and TRBJ2-7 provide the parts outside the CDR3, is DTGVSQNPRHKITKRGQNVTFRCDPISEHNRLYWYRQTLGQGPEFLTYFQNEAQLEKSRLLSDRFSAERPKGSFSTLEIQRTEQGDSAMYLCASSLLQPYEQYFGPGTRLTVT.

The V call is TRBV18, the J call TRBJ2-7, with D hard to call. The CDR3 has 14 residues. The germline gives CDR1 KGHSH, CDR2 LQKENI. Trimming shortened V by 6 bases and J by 4 bases, and 16 bases separated the two germline ends. The DNA for the CDR3 is TGTGCCAGCTCTCCGAGCCAGGCTACATACGAGCAGTACTTC. Translation: CASSPSQATYEQYF. The whole variable domain, filled in from reference TRBV18 and TRBJ2-7, reads NAGVMQNPRHLVRRRGQEARLRCSPMKGHSHVYWYRQLPEEGLKFMVYLQKENIIDESGMPKERFSAEFPKEGPSILRIQQVVRGDSAAYFCASSPSQATYEQYFGPGTRLTVT.

This rearrangement joins TRBV19 to TRBJ2-1, with D perhaps assigned TRBD1 or TRBD2 (5 bases each). V dropped 9 bases and J dropped 3 bases, with 15 bases sitting between them. This CDR3 is built from 14 residues. Germline V CDR1 and CDR2: LNHDA, SQIVND (reference sequence). DNA for the CDR3: TGTGCCAGCTCCCCGGGACCCATCTACAATGAGCAGTTCTTC. Protein product: CASSPGPIYNEQFF.

V gene TRBV19 combines with J gene TRBJ2-3; 9 bases map to TRBD1. The V and J ends lost 6 bases and 6 bases, in that order; junction bases with no gene match: 7. CDR3 size: 14 residues. Germline V gene sequence: CDR1 LNHDA, CDR2 SQIVND (reference sequence). The CDR3 DNA reads TGTGCCAGTAGGCAACAGGGGGCGGGGGATACGCAGTATTTT. Amino acid sequence: CASRQQGAGDTQYF.

The V and J genes are TRBV6-4 and TRBJ1-2; 8 nucleotides line up with TRBD1. This CDR3 region has 14 residues. CDR1 is MRHNA, CDR2 SNTAGT, per germline. Trimming removed 6 bases from V and 7 bases from J; junction bases left unmatched: 10. The CDR3: CASSEGQGVAGYTF. CDR3 DNA sequence: TGTGCCAGCAGCGAAGGACAGGGTGTGGCTGGCTACACCTTC.